This TCR beta chain appears in the sequencing data of a study of blood T cell repertoires in COVID-19. Study summary: Acute and convalescent COVID-19 samples came from the United States, Italy and Spain. The analysed material was cDNA or gDNA that came from T cells, B-cell-depleted T cells, or PBMCs.

Per the original data handling: Amplified reference gene primers provided the basis for estimating nucleated cell counts. TCRdb's table, derived via immunoSEQ multiplex PCR, lists solely in-frame clones and lacks some. The DNA gave D and trimming, while V, J and clone size come from that table. The sample carries roughly 80,000 clones, 70% to 85% recorded once. The V gene's germline CDR1 is KGHSH and CDR2 LQKENI. V was pared by 6 bases and J by 11 bases, with 18 bases between. The length of the CDR3 is 13 residues. The sequenced sample consisted of peripheral blood. This chain joins TRBV18 and TRBJ2-3, with a weak D call TRBD1 (6 bases). This receptor was taken from a human donor in a cohort sampled during active COVID-19. CDR3 nucleotides: TGTGCCAGCTCGCCCGGGACACCGTACGTGCAGTATTTT. This codes for CASSPGTPYVQYF. Supplemented by reference TRBV18 and TRBJ2-3, the full variable domain reads NAGVMQNPRHLVRRRGQEARLRCSPMKGHSHVYWYRQLPEEGLKFMVYLQKENIIDESGMPKERFSAEFPKEGPSILRIQQVVRGDSAAYFCASSPGTPYVQYFGPGTRLTVL.